Detailed here is one TCR beta chain. The record originates from a study of blood T cell repertoires in COVID-19. Germline assignment: CDR1 LNHDA and CDR2 SQIVND (reference sequence). Trimming shortened V by 3 bases and J by 5 bases, and 10 bases separated the two germline ends. The CDR3 has 14 residues. Data came from immunoSEQ multiplex PCR; TCRdb stores just in-frame clones and leaves some out. Of more than 85,000 clones in the sample, roughly 90% were seen once. The chain has TRBV19 and TRBJ2-2; the D gene is possibly TRBD2 (5 bases). The material sequenced was peripheral blood. This clonotype was obtained from a man aged 60 to 69 with acute or convalescent COVID-19. The CDR3 DNA follows: TGTGCCAGTAGTATGGCCTGGAGGACCGGGGAGCTGTTTTTT. Translated, it gives CASSMAWRTGELFF.